This T cell receptor (beta chain) is from a study of shared clonotypes between healthy human individuals. At the level of the study: There were three CD4 naive, three CD4 memory, two CD8 naive and one CD8 memory plates per donor.

Unmatched junction bases numbered 8, after V lost 0 bases and J lost 7 bases. The germline V gene encodes CDR1 KGHSH and CDR2 LQKENI. The CDR3 covers 16 residues. A word on this clone: Its antigen is as yet unknown.

Study-level results: A handful of donors had 5% to 6.5% of their naive CD4 clonotypes in common.

Produced via immunoSEQ multiplex PCR; TCRdb's table is partial and in-frame only. Among about 2.4 million clones, more than 90% were seen once, and the ten largest hold around 0.14%. Sequencing was carried out using naive CD4+ T cells sorted from blood. Documented subset: CD45RA+ positively selected. The chain has TRBV18 and TRBJ2-2; the match to TRBD2 covers 7 bases. This sequence originates from a man younger than 30 in good health. CDR3 sequence reads: CASSPPGLRTSGELFF. The CDR3 bases are TGTGCCAGCTCACCACCGGGACTAAGGACCAGCGGGGAGCTGTTTTTT.